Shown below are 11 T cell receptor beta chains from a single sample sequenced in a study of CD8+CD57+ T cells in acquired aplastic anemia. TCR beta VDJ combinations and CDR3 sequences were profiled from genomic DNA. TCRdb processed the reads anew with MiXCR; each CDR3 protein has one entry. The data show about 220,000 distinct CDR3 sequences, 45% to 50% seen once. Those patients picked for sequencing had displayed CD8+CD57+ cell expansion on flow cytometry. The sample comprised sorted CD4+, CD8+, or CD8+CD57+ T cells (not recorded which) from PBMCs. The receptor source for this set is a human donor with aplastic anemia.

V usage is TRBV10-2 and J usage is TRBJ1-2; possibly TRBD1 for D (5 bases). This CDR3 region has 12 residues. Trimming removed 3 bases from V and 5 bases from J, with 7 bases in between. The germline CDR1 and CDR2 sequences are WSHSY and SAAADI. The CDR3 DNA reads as TGCGCCAGCAGTGATGGGGCTTATGGCTACACCTTC. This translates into CASSDGAYGYTF.

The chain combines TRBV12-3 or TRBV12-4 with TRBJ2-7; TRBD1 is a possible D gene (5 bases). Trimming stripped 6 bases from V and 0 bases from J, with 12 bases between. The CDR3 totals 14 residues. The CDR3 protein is CASSVGANSYEQYF. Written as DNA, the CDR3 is TGTGCCAGCAGCGTAGGGGCTAACTCCTACGAGCAGTACTTC.

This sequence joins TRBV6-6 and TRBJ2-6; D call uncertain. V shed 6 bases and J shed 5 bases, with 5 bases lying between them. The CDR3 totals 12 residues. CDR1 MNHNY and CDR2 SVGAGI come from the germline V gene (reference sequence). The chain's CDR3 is CASSPWANVLTF. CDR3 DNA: TGTGCCAGCAGCCCCTGGGCCAACGTCCTGACTTTC.

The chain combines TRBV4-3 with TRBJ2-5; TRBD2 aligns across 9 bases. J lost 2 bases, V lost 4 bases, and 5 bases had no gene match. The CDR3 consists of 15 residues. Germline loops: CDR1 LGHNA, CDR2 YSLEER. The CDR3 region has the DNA TGCGCCAGCAGCCTCCTCCTAGCGGGGCAAGAGACCCAGTACTTC. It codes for CASSLLLAGQETQYF.

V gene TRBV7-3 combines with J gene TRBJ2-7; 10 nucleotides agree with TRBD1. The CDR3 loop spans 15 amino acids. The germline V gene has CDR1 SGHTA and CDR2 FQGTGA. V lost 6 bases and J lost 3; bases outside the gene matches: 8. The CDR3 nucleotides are TGTGCCAGCAGACGGGCCAGGACAGGGGGCTACGAGCAGTACTTC. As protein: CASRRARTGGYEQYF.

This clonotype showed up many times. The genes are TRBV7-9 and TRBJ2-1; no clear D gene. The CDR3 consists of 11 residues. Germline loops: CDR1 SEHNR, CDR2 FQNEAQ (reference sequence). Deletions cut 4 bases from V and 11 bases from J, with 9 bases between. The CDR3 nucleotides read TGTGCCAGCAGCTCGGACCAGCAGCAGTTCTTC. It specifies CASSSDQQQFF.

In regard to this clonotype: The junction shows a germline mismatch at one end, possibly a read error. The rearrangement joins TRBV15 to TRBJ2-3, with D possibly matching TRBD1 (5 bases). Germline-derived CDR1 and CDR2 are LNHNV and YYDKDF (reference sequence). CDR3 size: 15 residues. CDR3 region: CATSRDKHATGTQYF. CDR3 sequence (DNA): TGTGCCACCAGCAGAGATAAGCATGCCACAGGTACGCAGTACTTT. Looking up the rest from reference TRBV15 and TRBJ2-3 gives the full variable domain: DAMVIQNPRYQVTQFGKPVTLSCSQTLNHNVMYWYQQKSSQAPKLLFHYYDKDFNNEADTPDNFQSRRPNTSFCFLDIRSPGLGDTAMYLCATSRDKHATGTQYFGPGTRLTVL.

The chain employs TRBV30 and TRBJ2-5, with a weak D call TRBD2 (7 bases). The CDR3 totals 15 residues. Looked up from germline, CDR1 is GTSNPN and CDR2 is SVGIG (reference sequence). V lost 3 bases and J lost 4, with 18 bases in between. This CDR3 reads CAWSQMAGAGETQYF. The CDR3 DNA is TGTGCCTGGAGCCAAATGGCGGGGGCGGGAGAGACCCAGTACTTC.

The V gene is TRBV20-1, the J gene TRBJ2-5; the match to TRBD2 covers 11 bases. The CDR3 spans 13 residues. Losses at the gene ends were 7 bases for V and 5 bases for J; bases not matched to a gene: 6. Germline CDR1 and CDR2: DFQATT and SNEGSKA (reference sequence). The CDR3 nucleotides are TGCAGTGGTCGACTAGCGGGGAAGGAGACCCAGTACTTC. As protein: CSGRLAGKETQYF.

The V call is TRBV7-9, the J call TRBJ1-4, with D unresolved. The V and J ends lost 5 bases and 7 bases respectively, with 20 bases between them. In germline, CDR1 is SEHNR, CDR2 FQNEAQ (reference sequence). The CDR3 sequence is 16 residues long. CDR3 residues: CASSESSGHYGEKLFF. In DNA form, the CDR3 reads TGTGCCAGCAGCGAATCTTCTGGCCACTACGGTGAAAAACTGTTTTTT.

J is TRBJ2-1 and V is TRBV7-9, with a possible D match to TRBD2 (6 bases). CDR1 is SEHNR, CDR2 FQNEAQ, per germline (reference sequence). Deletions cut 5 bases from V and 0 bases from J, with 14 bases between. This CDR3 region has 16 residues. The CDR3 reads CASSASRGSSYNEQFF. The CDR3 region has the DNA TGTGCCAGCAGCGCCTCACGGGGGAGCTCCTACAATGAGCAGTTCTTC.